These 13 T cell receptor beta chains share one sample of origin, sequenced in a study of neurological immune-mediated disorders. Using its own MiXCR run on the 5' RACE reads, TCRdb lists one record per CDR3 protein. The profile shows 49,000 or so distinct CDR3 sequences, 4% to 5.5% of them singletons. Material for sequencing was PBMCs. The origin of the receptors is a woman aged 60-75 years with multiple sclerosis.

This clonotype came up many times. The chain has TRBV7-2 and TRBJ2-7; the D gene is possibly TRBD2 (6 bases). Germline V gene data show CDR1 as SGHTA and CDR2 as FQGNSA. The CDR3 has 14 amino acids. V lost 1 base and J lost 6, with 13 bases in between. CDR3 nucleotide sequence: TGTGCCAGCAGCTTAGTAGCGGACCGGGGCGAGCAGTACTTC. Translating it yields CASSLVADRGEQYF.

This clonotype was counted between two and nine times. This chain connects TRBV3-1 to TRBJ2-3; 7 bases agree with TRBD1. Trimming took 2 bases from V and 2 from J; bases not matched to a gene: 10. Germline CDR1 LGHDT, CDR2 YNNKEL (reference sequence). The CDR3 has 17 amino acids. The CDR3 is CASSQRASGQYTDTQYF. In nucleotides, the CDR3 is TGTGCCAGCAGCCAAAGGGCTTCGGGACAGTACACAGATACGCAGTATTTT.

This clonotype was observed many times. This rearrangement joins TRBV7-2 to TRBJ2-6; D may be TRBD1 (5 bases). The germline gives CDR1 SGHTA, CDR2 FQGNSA. V lost 2 bases and J lost 0, with 17 bases in between. The CDR3 has 19 residues. As DNA, the CDR3 is TGTGCCAGCAGCTTAAGTTCGCCAGGGCAGATCTCTGGGGCCAACGTCCTGACTTTC. As protein: CASSLSSPGQISGANVLTF.

This clonotype was found a few times. The chain uses TRBV5-1 and TRBJ2-7; the match to TRBD2 covers 12 bases. V lost 3 bases and J lost 4; bases outside the gene matches: 5. The CDR3 is 15 residues long. Germline-derived CDR1 and CDR2 are SGHRS and YFSETQ. The CDR3 DNA is TGCGCCAGCAGCTCCGCCGGGACTAGCGGGTACGAGCAGTACTTC. Its translation: CASSSAGTSGYEQYF.

In its sample, this clonotype was seen many times. V gene TRBV9 combines with J gene TRBJ1-4; the D gene is possibly TRBD1 (6 bases). The V gene's germline CDR1 is SGDLS and CDR2 YYNGEE. Trimming removed 3 bases at V and 3 bases at J, with 9 bases between. The CDR3 is 14 amino acids. Written as DNA, the CDR3 is TGTGCCAGCAGCGAACAGGGTGCTAATGAAAAACTGTTTTTT. Translating it yields CASSEQGANEKLFF.

This clonotype was recorded at least ten times. The rearrangement joins TRBV5-1 to TRBJ2-3; no clear D gene. The CDR3 length is 12 residues. Trimming took off 0 bases at V and 14 bases at J, with 13 bases between the two ends. Per germline, CDR1 SGHRS and CDR2 YFSETQ. The CDR3 protein is CASSLELSHRYF. In DNA, the CDR3 is TGCGCCAGCAGCTTGGAACTATCTCACAGGTATTTT.

The V and J genes are TRBV20-1 and TRBJ2-7, with 9 nucleotides matching TRBD1. Germline V gene lookup returns CDR1 DFQATT and CDR2 SNEGSKA (reference sequence). Trimming removed 8 bases from V and 9 bases from J; junction bases left unmatched: 14. The CDR3 is 13 residues long. The CDR3 nucleotides are TGCAGTACAAATCGGGACAGGGCCGGACCGCAGTACTTC. Translating gives CSTNRDRAGPQYF.

In this sample, this clonotype turned up a few times. The V call is TRBV4-1, the J call TRBJ1-5, with D hard to call. This CDR3 has 13 amino acids. V lost 1 base, J lost 4 bases, and 5 bases lay in between. The germline gives CDR1 MGHRA, CDR2 YSYEKL. The CDR3 is CASSQGPNQPQHF. The CDR3 coding sequence is TGCGCCAGCAGCCAAGGTCCGAATCAGCCCCAGCATTTT.

This clonotype appeared many times. The rearrangement uses TRBV10-3 and TRBJ1-5, with 7 bases lining up with TRBD1. The germline V gene has CDR1 ENHRY and CDR2 SYGVKD. The CDR3 is made up of 15 amino acids. Losses at the gene ends were 0 bases for V and 7 bases for J; bases not matched to a gene: 6. CDR3 DNA: TGTGCCATCAGTGAGTCGGGGCAGGGGGGCCAGCCCCAGCATTTT. It encodes CAISESGQGGQPQHF.

This clonotype was seen many times. This chain uses TRBV5-1 with TRBJ2-1; 10 bases fit TRBD2. V gave up 6 bases and J gave up 0 bases; unmatched junction bases: 3. Germline V gene lookup returns CDR1 SGHRS and CDR2 YFSETQ. There are 15 residues in the CDR3. The CDR3 nucleotides are TGCGCCAGCACTAGCGGGGGATACTCCTACAATGAGCAGTTCTTC. This encodes CASTSGGYSYNEQFF.

This clonotype was picked up a small number of times. This chain links TRBV18 with TRBJ1-1, with D maybe TRBD1 (5 bases). Germline-derived CDR1 and CDR2 are KGHSH and LQKENI. Trimming removed 5 bases at V and 0 bases at J, with 19 bases between. The CDR3 totals 17 residues. The CDR3 DNA is TGTGCCAGCTCAAACCAGGGTAGGACCACCGTGAACACTGAAGCTTTCTTT. It encodes CASSNQGRTTVNTEAFF.

This clonotype was counted at least ten times. The chain links TRBV29-1 to TRBJ2-1; 7 nucleotides agree with TRBD1. Germline CDR1 reads SQVTM; CDR2 reads ANQGSEA. This CDR3 spans 13 amino acids. The trim removed 5 bases at V and 8 bases at J, leaving 9 bases unmatched. This CDR3 reads CSVTKGAFHEQFF. Here the CDR3 DNA reads TGCAGCGTTACAAAGGGGGCCTTCCATGAGCAGTTCTTC.

This clonotype was picked up many times. The chain couples TRBV4-1 to TRBJ2-7, with D perhaps given as TRBD1 or TRBD2 (5 bases each). CDR1 is MGHRA and CDR2 is YSYEKL in the germline V gene. Trimming took 1 base from V and 3 from J, leaving 16 bases between them. The CDR3 loop spans 16 amino acids. CDR3 in DNA: TGCGCCAGCAGCCAAGGGCCCGGGCTGGGGGACTACGAGCAGTACTTC. This sequence encodes CASSQGPGLGDYEQYF.